These T cell receptor beta chains were read from a single sample in a study of T cells in Graves' hyperthyroidism and ophthalmopathy. In TCRdb, the multiplex PCR reads were re-called with MiXCR into one record per CDR3 protein. The sample has fewer than 350,000 distinct CDR3 sequences; roughly 19% are singletons. Sequencing was done on a sample of blood. The receptors stem from a man over 45 with Graves' ophthalmopathy. Each CDR3 is given with its conserved first and last residue. The D gene is left open where the match is weak. The size entry is marked missing in some rows and otherwise reads once, few, many or a size class.

d_call	v_call	clone_size	j_call	cdr3_aa	cdr3_nt
TRBD1	TRBV18	many	TRBJ2-7	CAGDRDRGPHEQYF	TGTGCCGGAGACCGGGACAGGGGGCCCCACGAGCAGTACTTC
-	TRBV30	-	TRBJ2-4	CAWSLTGNIQYF	TGTGCCTGGAGTCTAACAGGGAACATTCAGTACTTC
TRBD1	TRBV2	many	TRBJ2-1	CASSTGDSYNEQFF	TGTGCCAGCAGTACCGGGGACAGCTACAATGAGCAGTTCTTC
TRBD2	TRBV2	many	TRBJ2-1	CASSDPRLASEQFF	TGTGCCAGCAGTGACCCTCGACTAGCTAGCGAGCAGTTCTTC
-	TRBV20-1	many	TRBJ2-3	CSASASRRNTQYF	TGCAGTGCTTCAGCTAGCAGGAGAAATACGCAGTATTTT
TRBD1	TRBV28	-	TRBJ2-5	CASSSTRPGTGELGTETQYF	TGTGCCAGCAGTTCAACCCGGCCCGGGACAGGGGAATTAGGAACGGAGACCCAGTACTTC
TRBD1	TRBV7-3	few	TRBJ2-1	CASSLPGQRGNEQFF	TGTGCCAGCAGCTTACCGGGACAGCGAGGCAATGAGCAGTTCTTC
-	TRBV7-6	few	TRBJ2-6	CASSYWGSGANVLTF	TGTGCCAGCAGCTACTGGGGATCTGGGGCCAACGTCCTGACTTTC
TRBD2	TRBV12-3/TRBV12-4	few	TRBJ2-1	CASSLGGSGRGWNEQFF	TGTGCCAGCAGTTTAGGTGGTAGCGGGAGGGGATGGAATGAGCAGTTCTTC
-	TRBV9	many	TRBJ1-2	CASSEAGDDGYTF	TGTGCCAGCAGCGAGGCCGGGGATGATGGCTACACCTTC
-	TRBV11-3	many	TRBJ2-7	CASSLRGVRDEQYF	TGTGCCAGCAGCTTGAGAGGAGTAAGGGACGAGCAGTACTTC
-	TRBV28	few	TRBJ2-1	CASSFWARGLYNEQFF	TGTGCCAGCAGTTTCTGGGCGAGGGGCCTTTACAATGAGCAGTTCTTC
TRBD2	TRBV7-9	few	TRBJ2-5	CASSQGTTRKHF	TGTGCCAGCAGCCAAGGGACTACTCGCAAACACTTC
TRBD1	TRBV7-8	-	TRBJ2-2	CASSDRGIGELFF	TGTGCCAGCAGCGACAGGGGCATCGGGGAGCTGTTTTTT
TRBD2	TRBV13	-	TRBJ2-3	CASSLGQLAGEGQYF	TGTGCCAGCAGCTTAGGCCAACTAGCGGGAGAGGGGCAGTATTTT
TRBD2	TRBV11-2	-	TRBJ2-5	CASSRAGGRLETQYF	TGTGCCAGCAGCCGAGCGGGCGGGAGGTTGGAGACCCAGTACTTC
-	TRBV29-1	-	TRBJ2-7	CSVGETYEQYF	TGCAGCGTTGGGGAAACCTACGAGCAGTACTTC
TRBD2	TRBV9	-	TRBJ2-7	CASSVDSGIPYEQYF	TGTGCCAGCAGCGTAGACAGCGGGATCCCCTACGAGCAGTACTTC
TRBD1	TRBV20-1	few	TRBJ2-5	CSARTGKETQYF	TGCAGTGCGCGGACAGGAAAAGAGACCCAGTACTTC
TRBD2	TRBV10-3	few	TRBJ2-7	CAISEELAGETYGQYF	TGTGCCATCAGTGAGGAACTAGCGGGAGAGACTTACGGGCAGTACTTC
TRBD1	TRBV28	few	TRBJ1-4	CASSSTGGGRTNEKLFF	TGTGCCAGCAGCTCGACAGGGGGAGGGCGAACTAATGAAAAACTGTTTTTT